The clone carrying this T cell receptor (beta chain) was counted ten times or more. Antigen specificity is unknown. Caucasian, healthy and from Russia, the donors were aged between 6 and 90. In each sample, at least 7 million PBMCs were isolated. This entry belongs to a study of blood T cells in healthy people across ages. Points from the study as a whole: Older individuals had lower TCR beta diversity per million T cells (the decline was roughly linear).

A J-beta primer mix and a sample-barcoded 5' primer were used in a second PCR of roughly 6 to 12 cycles. TCRdb re-called the 5' RACE reads with MiXCR, one entry per CDR3 protein. The sample has some 790,000 distinct CDR3 sequences, about 30% seen once. The CDR3 covers 15 residues. Germline V CDR1 and CDR2: DFQATT, SNEGSKA (reference sequence). The ends were cut back, 2 bases at V and 2 bases at J, with 16 bases in the middle. This chain links TRBV20-1 with TRBJ2-7; D unclear. The sequencing input was blood. The sequence was obtained from an elderly woman in good health. In DNA form, the CDR3 reads TGCAGTGCTAGAAGGTCCACCGATAGGACCTACGAGCAGTACTTC. Translating gives CSARRSTDRTYEQYF.